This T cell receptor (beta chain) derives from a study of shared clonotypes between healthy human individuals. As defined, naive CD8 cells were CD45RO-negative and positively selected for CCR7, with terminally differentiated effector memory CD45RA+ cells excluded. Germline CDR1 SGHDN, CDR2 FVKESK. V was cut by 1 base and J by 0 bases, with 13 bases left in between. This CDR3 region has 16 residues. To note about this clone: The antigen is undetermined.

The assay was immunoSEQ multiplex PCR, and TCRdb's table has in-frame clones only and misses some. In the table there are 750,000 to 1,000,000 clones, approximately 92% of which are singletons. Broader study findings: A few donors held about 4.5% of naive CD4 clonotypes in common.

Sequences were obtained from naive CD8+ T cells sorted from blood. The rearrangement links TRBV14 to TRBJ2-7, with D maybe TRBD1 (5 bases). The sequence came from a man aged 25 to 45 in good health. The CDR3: CASSQGGLLSSYEQYF. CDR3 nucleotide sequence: TGTGCCAGCAGCCAAGGGGGCCTTCTGAGCTCCTACGAGCAGTACTTC.